This T cell receptor (beta chain) came from a study of T cell repertoires in cytomegalovirus infection. In the study overall: CMV infection plus the matching HLA type was flagged by public TCR beta signatures. Study-level results: Dominating the ex vivo response were HLA-C-restricted CMV-specific TCR beta clonotypes. Summed frequency of public TCR beta families distinguished CMV carriers with the relevant HLA.

The CDR3 has 18 amino acids. The J segment lost 5 bases and the V segment lost 5 bases, leaving 17 bases of the junction unmatched. This clonotype was counted ten times or more. Its specificity is unknown. TCRdb recomputed calls from the reads with MiXCR, one row per CDR3 protein. This table has about 260,000 distinct CDR3 sequences, roughly an eighth appearing once. The genes are TRBV12-3 or TRBV12-4 and TRBJ2-1; TRBD2 matches at 8 bases. This TCR derives from a human donor in good health (CMV status not recorded). Some clones in this sample may be carry-over from other donors' samples. The sample consisted of PBMCs. The CDR3 DNA is TGTGCCAGCAGTGGGCAAGCTGGCGGGGGGCCCCGAGACAATGAGCAGTTCTTC. Its translation is CASSGQAGGGPRDNEQFF.